The rows below give T cell receptor beta chains drawn from one sample of a study of blood T cell repertoires in COVID-19. Some clones are missing from TCRdb's copy, which holds only in-frame ones; the method was immunoSEQ multiplex PCR. The sample includes fewer than 350,000 clones, about 89% of them seen just once. The material sequenced was PBMCs or T cells enriched from blood (not recorded which). The receptors originated from a man in his 60s who had recovered from COVID-19. CDR3s include the opening cysteine and the closing phenylalanine or tryptophan. A D gene is named only where the DNA matches it firmly. Not all rows give a size; the values are once, few, many and, for expanded clones, a class.

TRBJ1-6	-	TRBV27	-	CASSLSQISYNSPLHF	TGTGCCAGCAGTTTATCACAGATTTCGTATAATTCACCCCTCCACTTT
TRBJ2-7	-	TRBV18	TRBD1	CASSPPLGQGMGEQYF	TGTGCCAGCTCACCACCTTTGGGACAGGGAATGGGCGAGCAGTACTTC
TRBJ1-1	once	TRBV5-6	-	CASSLQATEAFF	TGTGCCAGCAGCTTACAGGCCACTGAAGCTTTCTTT
TRBJ2-7	-	TRBV28	TRBD1	CASSFTGDDAFFGQYF	TGTGCCAGCAGTTTCACAGGGGATGACGCTTTTTTCGGCCAGTACTTC
TRBJ1-4	-	TRBV25-1	-	CASQPGADEKLFF	TGTGCCTCCCAACCGGGAGCAGATGAAAAACTGTTTTTT
TRBJ2-2	-	TRBV6-1	-	CASSDGFRTVGTGELFF	TGTGCCAGCAGTGACGGTTTCAGGACAGTGGGCACCGGGGAGCTGTTTTTT
TRBJ1-5	once	TRBV19	TRBD1	CASSIQGALSNQPQHF	TGTGCCAGTAGTATCCAGGGGGCGCTTAGCAATCAGCCCCAGCATTTT
TRBJ2-5	-	TRBV6-2/TRBV6-3	-	CASSPPPQGYQETQYF	TGTGCCAGCAGCCCTCCCCCCCAGGGTTACCAAGAGACCCAGTACTTC
TRBJ2-1	-	TRBV6-4	-	CASSRVQASYNEQFF	TGTGCCAGCAGTCGGGTACAGGCCTCCTACAATGAGCAGTTCTTC
TRBJ1-1	-	TRBV30	TRBD1	CAWSTGTGGYTEAFF	TGTGCCTGGAGTACCGGGACAGGGGGATACACTGAAGCTTTCTTT
TRBJ2-1	-	TRBV29-1	TRBD1	CSVEGWDRGGNEQFF	TGCAGCGTTGAGGGGTGGGACAGGGGAGGCAATGAGCAGTTCTTC
TRBJ2-7	-	TRBV19	-	CASSISLDRFNEQYF	TGTGCCAGTAGTATTTCCCTTGACAGGTTTAACGAGCAGTACTTC
TRBJ1-1	-	TRBV5-4	TRBD1	CASSLPPQGANTEAFF	TGTGCCAGCAGCTTGCCTCCCCAGGGGGCCAACACTGAAGCTTTCTTT
TRBJ2-7	-	TRBV28	-	CATLDTSSYEQYF	TGTGCCACCCTGGACACGAGCTCCTACGAGCAGTACTTC
TRBJ2-7	-	TRBV11-2	-	CASSPTGEVTREQYF	TGTGCCAGCAGCCCAACAGGGGAGGTGACTCGCGAGCAGTACTTC
TRBJ1-2	-	TRBV5-1	-	CASFPGTPSYYGYTF	TGCGCCAGCTTCCCCGGGACACCATCCTACTATGGCTACACCTTC
TRBJ2-4	few	TRBV7-9	-	CASSLDIAKNIQYF	TGTGCCAGCAGCTTAGATATAGCCAAAAACATTCAGTACTTC
TRBJ1-4	-	TRBV5-1	-	CASGLDSTNEKLFF	TGCGCCAGCGGCTTAGACTCAACTAATGAAAAACTGTTTTTT
TRBJ2-1	once	TRBV7-8	TRBD2	CASSFGLAGPNEQFF	TGTGCCAGCAGCTTCGGACTAGCGGGCCCCAATGAGCAGTTCTTC
TRBJ2-4	-	TRBV5-1	-	CASSLEGRGNIQYF	TGCGCCAGCAGCTTGGAGGGTAGGGGAAACATTCAGTACTTC
TRBJ2-6	-	TRBV27	TRBD1	CASRVQGYPGANVLTF	TGTGCCAGCAGGGTACAGGGGTACCCTGGGGCCAACGTCCTGACTTTC
TRBJ2-3	-	TRBV7-6	TRBD2	CASSLAIPGGPGDTQYF	TGTGCCAGCAGCTTAGCTATCCCGGGAGGGCCTGGAGATACGCAGTATTTT
TRBJ2-3	-	TRBV3-1/TRBV3-2	TRBD1	CASSHVPGQGFTDTQYF	TGTGCCAGCAGCCATGTACCGGGACAGGGTTTCACAGATACGCAGTATTTT
TRBJ2-3	-	TRBV6-6	-	CASSNRVTSTDTQYF	TGTGCCAGCAGTAACAGGGTAACGAGCACAGATACGCAGTATTTT
TRBJ2-1	few	TRBV18	TRBD1	CASSPLPRQGRSSYNEQFF	TGTGCCAGCTCACCCCTGCCTAGACAGGGCAGAAGCTCCTACAATGAGCAGTTCTTC
TRBJ2-1	-	TRBV27	-	CASSLTQGRSYNEQFF	TGTGCCAGCAGTCTTACTCAGGGCCGCTCCTACAATGAGCAGTTCTTC
TRBJ2-7	-	TRBV21-1	-	CASSGRGAGEQYF	TGTGCCAGCAGTGGCAGGGGGGCGGGGGAGCAGTACTTC
TRBJ1-6	-	TRBV18	-	CASSREGLGGSPLHF	TGTGCCAGCTCCCGTGAGGGCCTAGGAGGTTCACCCCTCCACTTT
TRBJ1-5	-	TRBV18	-	CASSPPPGGYNQPQHF	TGTGCCAGCTCACCCCCCCCGGGGGGATACAATCAGCCCCAGCATTTT
TRBJ1-5	-	TRBV28	-	CASRPAGRQPQHF	TGTGCCAGCAGGCCGGCGGGGAGACAGCCCCAGCATTTT
TRBJ1-3	once	TRBV18	TRBD1	CASSQATGNSGNTIYF	TGTGCCAGCTCACAAGCGACAGGGAACTCTGGAAACACCATATATTTT
TRBJ2-3	once	TRBV2	TRBD1	CASSRQGDTQYF	TGTGCCAGCAGCAGACAGGGGGATACGCAGTATTTT
TRBJ2-5	-	TRBV7-9	TRBD1	CASSRTGQETQYF	TGTGCCAGCAGCCGGACAGGCCAAGAGACCCAGTACTTC
TRBJ2-1	-	TRBV9	-	CASSVDEVRGLNEQFF	TGTGCCAGCAGCGTAGACGAGGTTAGAGGCCTCAATGAGCAGTTCTTC
TRBJ2-5	once	TRBV3-1/TRBV3-2	TRBD2	CASSFTSGNQETQYF	TGTGCCAGCAGCTTCACTAGCGGGAACCAAGAGACCCAGTACTTC
TRBJ2-3	-	TRBV9	-	CASSVAGIRADTQYF	TGTGCCAGCAGCGTCGCCGGGATTCGGGCAGATACGCAGTATTTT
TRBJ1-3	-	TRBV5-1	TRBD1	CASSSDRVERGNTIYF	TGCGCCAGCAGCTCGGACAGGGTCGAGCGAGGAAACACCATATATTTT